What follows is one T cell receptor (beta chain) and its context. No cognate antigen has been identified for it. The input lacks base qualities; no much larger clone sits a single base away. The data belong to a study of cytomegalovirus exposure and HLA in healthy donors listed by TCRdb under 2017. For the study in its entirety: The roughly 650 repertoires of the first cohort and the approximately 130 validation repertoires were produced on the same platform, according to a later analysis. The study aimed to test whether signatures of past pathogen exposure could be identified by cataloging public T cell receptors. To predict cytomegalovirus infection status, the study brought together high-throughput TCR immunosequencing, statistical association of individual TCRs with disease status, and machine learning. Besides the first cohort of 500 to 700 subjects, a separate validation cohort made up of over a hundred different subjects was used.

Donors formed part of the validation cohort, which comprised about 130 subjects and was distinct from the first cohort of roughly 600 subjects. The library was made by the immunoSEQ multiplex PCR assay. Regarding the original processing steps: To diagnose cytomegalovirus status from the catalog of TCR beta chain sequences, a statistical classification framework was built. Held by TCRdb, this immuneACCESS table contains in-frame sequences only and omits some clones. Under half of the omission traces to an unresolved V gene where checked; the cause of the rest is unknown. V, J and clone size are those of that table, while D and trimming were read from the DNA. For this sample there are around 130,000 clones; just under 90% appear just once. The ten most abundant clones make up approximately 3.5% of the sample. Counted from cysteine to phenylalanine, this CDR3 has 14 amino acids. Of the read, only the CDR3 DNA is kept; its 42 bases are in frame from base 1. From the germline V gene, CDR1 is MNHEY and CDR2 is SVGAGI. A distance of 10 bases separates the germline ends of V and J, which lose 6 bases and 0 bases respectively.

Points the paper makes about the study in general: The validation cohort had no HLA typing available for a later analysis, so co-occurrence within that cohort was assessed over all 130 or so repertoires. Three of the identified cytomegalovirus-associated TCR beta chains were confirmed in vitro to be specific for cytomegalovirus antigens. While some public TCRs were present in many individuals, most TCR sequences turned up only very rarely across donors. Subsequent analysis determined that TCRs grouped into clusters in the first cohort also showed a tendency toward co-occurrence across the 120 validation repertoires, and 94% of cluster scores exceeded 0. The study gave a list of roughly 150 TCR beta chains associated with cytomegalovirus. The authors suggested that the approach could potentially be extended to other disease states and immunological phenotypes. In both the original and validation cohorts, the classifier was reported to diagnose cytomegalovirus status with high specificity and sensitivity.

The sequence was collected from a man younger than 40 in good health and CMV-seronegative. The sequence joins TRBV6-5 to TRBJ2-3, with the identity of the D gene unclear. The sample taken for sequencing was PBMCs. The sequence in DNA is TGTGCCAGCAGGCGTTCTACTAGCACAGATACGCAGTATTTT. Translated, this gives CASRRSTSTDTQYF.